The 28 T cell receptor beta chains listed next were all sequenced from one sample in a study of cytomegalovirus exposure and HLA in healthy donors. PCR employed 60 Vbeta and 13 Jbeta primers. The protocol was immunoSEQ multiplex PCR, while the TCRdb copy is restricted to in-frame clones and leaves out a portion. This repertoire shows about 200,000 clones, less than 90% found once; its top ten account for around 0.3%. Sequencing was performed on PBMCs. These TCRs come from a woman aged 30 to 39 in good health and CMV-seronegative.

CDR3 DNA: TGTGCCAGCAGCTTAGGGCGGGGGCAGTACAATGAGCAGTTCTTC. Translating it yields CASSLGRGQYNEQFF. The chain employs TRBV7-2 and TRBJ2-1, with D perhaps matching TRBD2 (7 bases). The CDR3 covers 15 residues. Germline CDR1 SGHTA, CDR2 FQGNSA. Trimming took off 1 base at V and 4 bases at J, with 11 bases between the two ends.

V is TRBV27 and J is TRBJ2-5; 7 nucleotides agree with TRBD2. V shed 5 bases, J shed 4 bases, and the junction held 19 bases outside the gene matches. CDR1 and CDR2 from the germline V gene are MNHEY and SMNVEV (reference sequence). This CDR3 comprises 18 residues. This CDR3 is CASSRQTSFMGGRETQYF. The CDR3 DNA follows: TGTGCCAGCAGTCGCCAGACTAGCTTCATGGGGGGTCGAGAGACCCAGTACTTC.

The chain employs TRBV5-1 and TRBJ2-1, with 8 bases matching TRBD2. CDR3 length equals 16 residues. V was pared by 3 bases and J by 7 bases, with 12 bases of the junction left unmatched. In germline, CDR1 is SGHRS, CDR2 YFSETQ. The chain's CDR3 is CASSSLTSGGGNEQFF. The CDR3, as DNA: TGCGCCAGCAGCTCCCTGACATCCGGGGGGGGTAATGAGCAGTTCTTC.

This sequence joins TRBV7-8 and TRBJ2-3; 11 bases agree with TRBD2. The CDR3 loop spans 20 amino acids. Trimming removed 6 bases from V and 1 base from J; junction bases left unmatched: 18. Germline values: CDR1 SGHVS, CDR2 FQNEAQ. In DNA, the CDR3 is TGTGCCAGCAGGGAACGTCGTGCACTAGCGGGGGATTTTGGCACAGATACGCAGTATTTT. Translated, it gives CASRERRALAGDFGTDTQYF.

The V gene is TRBV5-4, the J gene TRBJ2-5, with D possibly TRBD2 on 6 matching bases. V shed 0 bases and J shed 6 bases, with 12 bases lying between them. CDR3 size: 14 residues. Per the germline V gene, CDR1 is SGHNT and CDR2 is YYREEE (reference sequence). CDR3 coding DNA: TGTGCCAGCAGCTTGGGGGACTCCAGTCAGACCCAGTACTTC. It translates to CASSLGDSSQTQYF.

In nucleotides, the CDR3 is TGTGCCAGCAGTGACCAGCGACCGAGCACAGATACGCAGTATTTT. Residues: CASSDQRPSTDTQYF. The chain carries TRBV25-1 and TRBJ2-3; the D is unclear. The germline V and J ends were trimmed by 3 bases and 0 bases, with 10 bases remaining between them. The CDR3 contains 15 residues. The germline CDR1 and CDR2 sequences are MGHDK and SYGVNS.

DNA for the CDR3: TGTGCCAGCAGCTTAGCGGGACTGGATAATGAGCAGTTCTTC. Amino acids: CASSLAGLDNEQFF. The chain is built from TRBV7-6 and TRBJ2-1; perhaps TRBD2 as D (6 bases). The CDR3 covers 14 residues. Germline lookup yields CDR1 SGHVS and CDR2 FNYEAQ. The V and J ends lost 0 bases and 7 bases respectively, with 10 bases between them.

This chain connects TRBV15 to TRBJ1-4; unclear D gene. V was clipped by 1 base and J by 7 bases, with 13 bases between them. Germline CDR1 is LNHNV and CDR2 is YYDKDF (reference sequence). This CDR3 is 15 amino acids long. The CDR3 DNA follows: TGTGCCACCAGCAGAGCAGCGCAAGGAGGTGAAAAACTGTTTTTT. This codes for CATSRAAQGGEKLFF.

This sequence joins TRBV29-1 and TRBJ2-3; D unclear. This CDR3 spans 14 amino acids. V was pared by 4 bases and J by 2 bases, with 13 bases between. Germline V gives CDR1 SQVTM, CDR2 ANQGSEA. The CDR3 loop reads CSVASGLPTDTQYF. CDR3 DNA: TGCAGCGTTGCGTCCGGTCTTCCCACAGATACGCAGTATTTT.

The chain couples TRBV2 to TRBJ2-3; TRBD1 agrees at 10 bases. From germline, CDR1 is SNHLY and CDR2 FYNNEI. The CDR3 spans 15 residues. V gave up 5 bases and J gave up 3 bases; unmatched junction bases: 5. DNA for the CDR3: TGTGCCAGCAGTCCCCGGGACAGGGGAACAGATACGCAGTATTTT. Protein product: CASSPRDRGTDTQYF. Complete variable domain (other parts from reference TRBV2 and TRBJ2-3): EPEVTQTPSHQVTQMGQEVILRCVPISNHLYFYWYRQILGQKVEFLVSFYNNEISEKSEIFDDQFSVERPDGSNFTLKIRSTKLEDSAMYFCASSPRDRGTDTQYFGPGTRLTVL.

The rearrangement joins TRBV5-1 to TRBJ2-1, with TRBD2 as a possible D gene (6 bases). The CDR3 totals 17 residues. Germline CDR1 SGHRS, CDR2 YFSETQ. The V end was cut by 0 bases, the J end by 0 bases, with 13 bases between. CDR3 in amino acids: CASSLGGGVLSYNEQFF. The CDR3 nucleotides read TGCGCCAGCAGCTTGGGGGGCGGGGTCCTCTCCTACAATGAGCAGTTCTTC.

In its sample, this clone was seen a few times. The chain combines TRBV4-2 with TRBJ2-1; 12 bases are shared with TRBD2. V was pared by 1 base and J by 2 bases, with 3 bases of the junction left unmatched. The CDR3 is made up of 17 amino acids. Germline CDR1 reads LGHNA; CDR2 reads YNFKEQ. The CDR3 region has the DNA TGTGCCAGCAGCCAAGTGCTAGCGGGGGGGCCCTACAATGAGCAGTTCTTC. This translates into CASSQVLAGGPYNEQFF.

The V and J genes are TRBV28 and TRBJ2-5, with D unresolved. The CDR3 has 13 residues. The germline V gene has CDR1 MDHEN and CDR2 SYDVKM. V was trimmed by 3 bases and J by 1 base, leaving 6 bases between them. CDR3 sequence (DNA): TGTGCCAGCAGTTTGGGCACCCAAGAGACCCAGTACTTC. Its protein product is CASSLGTQETQYF.

The genes are TRBV28 and TRBJ2-4; 11 bases are a match to TRBD2. The trim removed 3 bases at V and 8 bases at J, leaving 9 bases unmatched. CDR1 is MDHEN, CDR2 SYDVKM, per germline. The CDR3 is 16 amino acids. The CDR3 loop is CASSLPGTSGLYIQYF. The DNA of the CDR3 is TGTGCCAGCAGTTTGCCCGGGACTAGCGGTTTATACATTCAGTACTTC.

The rearrangement links TRBV28 to TRBJ2-2; a possible D gene is TRBD2 (6 bases). The CDR3 consists of 16 residues. Trimming removed 6 bases from V and 4 bases from J, with 18 bases in between. Germline V gene sequence: CDR1 MDHEN, CDR2 SYDVKM. CDR3 nucleotide sequence: TGTGCCAGCAGCCCCGTAGGGAGGATGGGCACCGGGGAGCTGTTTTTT. It is translated as CASSPVGRMGTGELFF.

J is TRBJ2-1 and V is TRBV7-8, with TRBD2 identical over 9 bases. With V trimmed by 5 bases and J by 1 base, 6 bases remained unmatched. The CDR3 consists of 16 residues. Germline V gene lookup returns CDR1 SGHVS and CDR2 FQNEAQ. CDR3 in amino acids: CASSRSGGPSYNEQFF. CDR3 nucleotide sequence: TGTGCCAGCAGCCGTAGCGGGGGACCTTCCTACAATGAGCAGTTCTTC.

This clone turned up a few times. The V gene is TRBV5-8, the J gene TRBJ1-4; D call uncertain. This CDR3 has 15 amino acids. The germline V gene has CDR1 SGHTS and CDR2 YDEGEE. V dropped 0 bases and J dropped 8 bases, with 14 bases sitting between them. CDR3 nucleotides: TGTGCCAGCAGCTTGGCCGGCGGCGGGTTCGAAAAACTGTTTTTT. Its protein product is CASSLAGGGFEKLFF.

Written as DNA, the CDR3 is TGTGCCAGCAGCACCACAGGGGTAGGCGAGCAGTACTTC. Its translation is CASSTTGVGEQYF. The chain carries TRBV7-3 and TRBJ2-7, with 7 bases identical to TRBD1. CDR3 size: 13 residues. V shed 5 bases and J 6 bases; nucleotides not matched to a gene: 7. CDR1 is SGHTA and CDR2 is FQGTGA in the germline V gene.

The chain joins TRBV19 to TRBJ2-5; D possibly corresponds to TRBD1 (6 bases). V was shortened by 9 bases and J by 4 bases, with 21 bases between the two germline ends. The CDR3 is 15 amino acids. Germline CDR1 LNHDA, CDR2 SQIVND (reference sequence). CDR3 DNA: TGTGCCAGACCCCCGGGACAAAGGAAAACAGAGACCCAGTACTTC. Its protein is CARPPGQRKTETQYF.

This clone has a single count. V is TRBV11-3 and J is TRBJ2-1; possible D gene TRBD2, 5 bases. V lost 3 bases and J lost 8, with 11 bases in between. The CDR3 has 13 amino acids. Germline CDR1 reads SGHNT; CDR2 reads YENEEA. The CDR3 sequence: CASSFGVWDEQFF. The DNA of the CDR3 is TGTGCCAGCAGCTTCGGGGTTTGGGATGAGCAGTTCTTC.

The V call is TRBV9, the J call TRBJ2-3; 11 bases are shared with TRBD2. The CDR3 has 17 residues. Germline trimming cut 3 bases from V and 2 bases from J; bases unmatched to any gene: 8. CDR1 and CDR2 (germline): SGDLS, YYNGEE. CDR3 region: CASSAQRLAGPTDTQYF. The CDR3 DNA is TGTGCCAGCAGCGCACAGCGACTAGCGGGGCCCACAGATACGCAGTATTTT.

The chain has TRBV5-4 and TRBJ1-5; D is possibly TRBD1 (5 bases). CDR1 is SGHNT and CDR2 is YYREEE in the germline V gene (reference sequence). The CDR3 has 12 residues. V was pared by 5 bases and J by 16 bases, with 19 bases between. The CDR3 DNA follows: TGTGCCAGCAGTTACGGGGGAGACAGCCTTCATTTT. Protein product: CASSYGGDSLHF.

This chain joins TRBV11-2 and TRBJ2-1; 8 bases are a match to TRBD2. This CDR3 has 15 amino acids. CDR1 SGHAT and CDR2 FQNNGV come from the germline V gene. With V trimmed by 3 bases and J by 8 bases, 9 bases remained unmatched. The CDR3 DNA is TGTGCCAGCAGCTTCCGGGGGGGCCCTGGGGATGAGCAGTTCTTC. It is translated as CASSFRGGPGDEQFF.

V usage is TRBV7-6 and J usage is TRBJ2-2, with D maybe TRBD2 (6 bases). Germline CDR1 is SGHVS and CDR2 is FNYEAQ. V was pared by 1 base and J by 4 bases, with 19 bases between. CDR3 length equals 18 residues. DNA of the CDR3: TGTGCCAGCAGCTTAGAGATGGTTAGCCAGGAGGGCACCGGGGAGCTGTTTTTT. It specifies CASSLEMVSQEGTGELFF. The variable domain in full, with the rest retrieved from reference TRBV7-6 and TRBJ2-2, is GAGVSQSPRYKVTKRGQDVALRCDPISGHVSLYWYRQALGQGPEFLTYFNYEAQQDKSGLPNDRFSAERPEGSISTLTIQRTEQRDSAMYRCASSLEMVSQEGTGELFFGEGSRLTVL.

Points on this clone: The junction departs from germline at one end; a sequencing error may be responsible. This chain links TRBV6-1 with TRBJ2-5; a possible D gene is TRBD1 (5 bases). CDR1 and CDR2 from the germline V gene are MNHNS and SASEGT. This CDR3 is 13 amino acids long. The CDR3 sequence is CAGVQENFETLDF. The CDR3 DNA reads as TGTGCCGGAGTACAGGAGAACTTCGAGACCTTGGACTTC.

This CDR3 is CASSQEPGGIGEQYF. The CDR3 DNA follows: TGTGCCAGCAGCCAAGAGCCGGGCGGGATAGGCGAGCAGTACTTC. The rearrangement uses TRBV4-2 and TRBJ2-7, with D perhaps TRBD2 (6 bases). The CDR3 sequence is 15 residues long. Trimming took off 0 bases at V and 6 bases at J, with 15 bases between the two ends. Germline V gene data show CDR1 as LGHNA and CDR2 as YNFKEQ.

The chain combines TRBV5-1 with TRBJ2-1; no definite D call. CDR3 length: 14 amino acids. Germline V lookup: CDR1 SGHRS, CDR2 YFSETQ. V was pared by 0 bases and J by 8 bases, with 12 bases between. CDR3 sequence (DNA): TGCGCCAGCAGCTTGGAGACTGGGTGGGATGAGCAGTTCTTC. It specifies CASSLETGWDEQFF. Full variable domain (outside the CDR3, taken from reference TRBV5-1 and TRBJ2-1): KAGVTQTPRYLIKTRGQQVTLSCSPISGHRSVSWYQQTPGQGLQFLFEYFSETQRNKGNFPGRFSGRQFSNSRSEMNVSTLELGDSALYLCASSLETGWDEQFFGPGTRLTVL.

In nucleotides, the CDR3 is TGTGCCAGCAGCGGACTGATTCAAGAGACCCAGTACTTC. Translating gives CASSGLIQETQYF. The V gene is TRBV11-2, the J gene TRBJ2-5; tentatively, D is TRBD2 (5 bases). CDR1 is SGHAT and CDR2 is FQNNGV in the germline V gene. This CDR3 region has 13 residues. Trimming removed 5 bases at V and 2 bases at J, with 9 bases between. Together with reference TRBV11-2 and TRBJ2-5, the CDR3 gives the full variable domain: EAGVAQSPRYKIIEKRQSVAFWCNPISGHATLYWYQQILGQGPKLLIQFQNNGVVDDSQLPKDRFSAERLKGVDSTLKIQPAKLEDSAVYLCASSGLIQETQYFGPGTRLLVL.